Each of the 24 T cell receptor beta chains below was sequenced from the same sample in a study of response to subunit inactivated influenza vaccine. MiXCR was run by TCRdb on the RT-PCR reads, yielding one entry per CDR3 protein. The data contain about 520,000 distinct CDR3 sequences, 7.2% of them singletons. Sequenced here: PBMCs from blood, sampled less than 30 months after vaccination. The receptors come from a man aged 45 to 70 who received an inactivated influenza vaccine.

In this sample, this clonotype turned up a few times. The rearrangement joins TRBV5-1 to TRBJ1-6; D uncertain. This CDR3 is 13 amino acids long. Looked up from germline, CDR1 is SGHRS and CDR2 is YFSETQ. V was trimmed by 0 bases and J by 9 bases, leaving 7 bases between them. CDR3 nucleotides: TGCGCCAGCAGCTTGGATGTGGGTTCACCCCTCCACTTT. Protein: CASSLDVGSPLHF.

This clonotype was observed a handful of times. The chain has TRBV28 and TRBJ2-7, with 14 bases aligning to TRBD2. Trimming at V came to 1 base and at J to 2 bases, leaving 1 base not matched to a gene. Germline V gives CDR1 MDHEN, CDR2 SYDVKM. This CDR3 has 16 residues. In DNA form, the CDR3 reads TGTGCCAGCAGTTTATTGACTAGCGGGGGGGCCTACGAGCAGTACTTC. It translates to CASSLLTSGGAYEQYF.

This clonotype has just a few counts. V usage is TRBV4-2 and J usage is TRBJ2-1; D possibly corresponds to TRBD2 (7 bases). Trimming took off 0 bases at V and 7 bases at J, with 13 bases between the two ends. The CDR3 runs 15 residues. CDR1 is LGHNA, CDR2 YNFKEQ, per germline. As DNA, the CDR3 is TGTGCCAGCAGCCAAGATTTCGGGGGGCGGAATGAGCAGTTCTTC. It specifies CASSQDFGGRNEQFF.

This clonotype was observed many times. The chain carries TRBV29-1 and TRBJ2-5, with 10 nucleotides matching TRBD2. The trim removed 7 bases at V and 1 base at J, leaving 9 bases unmatched. Per the germline V gene, CDR1 is SQVTM and CDR2 is ANQGSEA. The CDR3 spans 15 residues. CDR3 in amino acids: CSAVRLAGVQETQYF. The CDR3 DNA sequence: TGCAGCGCCGTGCGGCTAGCGGGGGTCCAAGAGACCCAGTACTTC.

This clonotype came up a few times. The rearrangement links TRBV2 to TRBJ1-1; 10 nucleotides line up with TRBD1. CDR1 is SNHLY and CDR2 is FYNNEI in the germline V gene. Unmatched junction bases numbered 6, after V lost 7 bases and J lost 4 bases. The CDR3 has 14 residues. The CDR3: CASTGQGGSTEAFF. The CDR3 coding sequence is TGTGCCAGCACCGGACAGGGGGGAAGCACTGAAGCTTTCTTT.

This clonotype showed up many times. The CDR3 loop reads CSARDLGRGLDNEKLFF. The CDR3 DNA is TGCAGTGCTAGAGATCTCGGCAGGGGGCTTGATAATGAAAAACTGTTTTTT. This chain connects TRBV20-1 to TRBJ1-4; the match to TRBD1 covers 8 bases. The CDR3 length is 17 residues. Germline V CDR1 and CDR2: DFQATT, SNEGSKA (reference sequence). After removal of 0 bases from V and 4 bases from J, the junction contained 10 bases not matched to a gene.

Points on this clonotype: This could be a read error, since a much larger clone is one nucleotide away. The J gene is TRBJ2-5, the V gene TRBV20-1; 11 bases fit TRBD2. Losses at the gene ends were 1 base for V and 5 bases for J; bases not matched to a gene: 6. Germline CDR1 and CDR2: DFQATT and SNEGSKA (reference sequence). CDR3 length: 15 residues. The CDR3 region has the DNA TGCAGTGCTAGAGTCAGGACTAGCGGGCCGGAGACCCAGTACTTC. Amino acids: CSARVRTSGPETQYF.

The V gene is TRBV5-1, the J gene TRBJ2-7; 9 nucleotides align to TRBD1. Germline V gene data show CDR1 as SGHRS and CDR2 as YFSETQ. The CDR3 extends over 15 amino acids. Losses at the gene ends were 5 bases for V and 4 bases for J; bases not matched to a gene: 10. CDR3: CASSSGTGRGYEQYF. The CDR3 DNA sequence: TGCGCCAGCAGTTCAGGGACAGGGAGAGGTTACGAGCAGTACTTC. Drawing the rest from reference TRBV5-1 and TRBJ2-7, the complete variable domain is KAGVTQTPRYLIKTRGQQVTLSCSPISGHRSVSWYQQTPGQGLQFLFEYFSETQRNKGNFPGRFSGRQFSNSRSEMNVSTLELGDSALYLCASSSGTGRGYEQYFGPGTRLTVT.

This clonotype was seen more than once but under ten times. A read error is possible here, since a much larger clone lies one base away. The V call is TRBV2, the J call TRBJ2-3; D is uncertain. Trimming removed 4 bases from V and 2 bases from J, with 4 bases in between. Germline assignment: CDR1 SNHLY and CDR2 FYNNEI. The CDR3 loop spans 12 amino acids. The chain's CDR3 is CASSAYTDTQYF. DNA for the CDR3: TGTGCCAGCAGTGCCTACACAGATACGCAGTATTTT. The variable domain in full, completed from reference TRBV2 and TRBJ2-3, reads EPEVTQTPSHQVTQMGQEVILRCVPISNHLYFYWYRQILGQKVEFLVSFYNNEISEKSEIFDDQFSVERPDGSNFTLKIRSTKLEDSAMYFCASSAYTDTQYFGPGTRLTVL.

This clonotype came up many times. Here the CDR3 reads CASSAGQGAGDTQYF. CDR3 coding DNA: TGCGCCAGCAGCGCGGGACAGGGTGCGGGGGATACGCAGTATTTT. This chain links TRBV5-1 with TRBJ2-3, with 9 nucleotides matching TRBD1. V was pared by 4 bases and J by 6 bases, with 9 bases of the junction left unmatched. There are 15 residues in the CDR3. Germline V lookup: CDR1 SGHRS, CDR2 YFSETQ. Full variable domain (remainder filled in from reference TRBV5-1 and TRBJ2-3): KAGVTQTPRYLIKTRGQQVTLSCSPISGHRSVSWYQQTPGQGLQFLFEYFSETQRNKGNFPGRFSGRQFSNSRSEMNVSTLELGDSALYLCASSAGQGAGDTQYFGPGTRLTVL.

The table lists this clonotype with a few counts. The rearrangement joins TRBV3-1 to TRBJ2-6; D is unclear. CDR3 length equals 17 residues. The germline V and J ends were trimmed by 2 bases and 0 bases, with 11 bases remaining between them. Germline V CDR1 and CDR2: LGHDT, YNNKEL (reference sequence). The CDR3 loop is CASSQSPLGSGANVLTF. The CDR3 DNA sequence: TGTGCCAGCAGCCAAAGTCCCCTGGGCTCTGGGGCCAACGTCCTGACTTTC.

The chain links TRBV19 to TRBJ2-7; perhaps TRBD2 as D (6 bases). Germline V lookup: CDR1 LNHDA, CDR2 SQIVND (reference sequence). The CDR3 runs to 15 residues. Deletions cut 1 base from V and 0 bases from J, with 10 bases between. Written as DNA, the CDR3 is TGTGCCAGTAGTATAGGGAGGGGTTCCTCCTACGAGCAGTACTTC. Protein sequence: CASSIGRGSSYEQYF.

This chain links TRBV2 with TRBJ2-1; no clear D. In germline, CDR1 is SNHLY, CDR2 FYNNEI. Trimming stripped 0 bases from V and 1 base from J, with 10 bases between. The CDR3 runs 16 residues. The DNA of the CDR3 is TGTGCCAGCAGTGAAGCTAGGGCTAGTTCCTACAATGAGCAGTTCTTC. It yields the protein CASSEARASSYNEQFF.

This clonotype came up many times. The rearrangement uses TRBV5-1 and TRBJ1-2; D may be TRBD1 (5 bases). The CDR3 runs 14 residues. V lost 4 bases to trimming and J lost 4 bases, with 14 bases between them. Germline lookup yields CDR1 SGHRS and CDR2 YFSETQ. CDR3: CASSQTTGGYGYTF. The CDR3 DNA follows: TGCGCCAGCAGCCAAACCACAGGCGGCTATGGCTACACCTTC.

This chain links TRBV6-1 with TRBJ2-1, with D tentatively TRBD1 (6 bases). The CDR3 is 14 amino acids. Trimming shortened V by 7 bases and J by 7 bases, and 17 bases separated the two germline ends. The germline gives CDR1 MNHNS, CDR2 SASEGT. DNA for the CDR3: TGTGCCAGCACCTCTTTTGGGGGCCGGAATGAGCAGTTCTTC. It translates to CASTSFGGRNEQFF.

The chain is built from TRBV5-1 and TRBJ2-7; TRBD2 might be the D (5 bases). The CDR3 covers 15 residues. Germline V gives CDR1 SGHRS, CDR2 YFSETQ. The V gene lost 0 bases and the J gene lost 6 bases, with 16 bases spanning the gap. CDR3 sequence reads: CASSLGSAGVGEQYF. The CDR3 DNA is TGCGCCAGCAGCTTGGGAAGCGCGGGCGTTGGCGAGCAGTACTTC.

This clonotype has just a few counts. CDR3 loop: CASSQEGLAYEQYF. The CDR3 DNA is TGCGCCAGCAGCCAAGAGGGACTAGCCTACGAGCAGTACTTC. This sequence joins TRBV4-1 and TRBJ2-7; 8 positions match TRBD2. This CDR3 is built from 14 residues. The trim removed 0 bases at V and 2 bases at J, leaving 0 bases unmatched. Germline values: CDR1 MGHRA, CDR2 YSYEKL.

In this sample, this clonotype turned up many times. The chain carries TRBV5-6 and TRBJ1-2; a weak D match, TRBD1 (6 bases). Trimming took 5 bases from V and 10 from J, leaving 15 bases between them. The CDR3 totals 12 residues. The germline V gene encodes CDR1 SGHDT and CDR2 YYEEEE. The CDR3 nucleotides are TGTGCCAGCAGTCGAGACAGGCGGGACTACACCTTC. The encoded protein is CASSRDRRDYTF.

This clonotype showed up just a few times. The chain links TRBV20-1 to TRBJ2-5, with D uncertain. This CDR3 has 11 residues. Trimming cost V 1 base and J 3 bases, with 3 bases left between them. Germline V gene data show CDR1 as DFQATT and CDR2 as SNEGSKA (reference sequence). This CDR3 is CSARGEETQYF. CDR3 sequence (DNA): TGCAGTGCTAGAGGTGAAGAGACCCAGTACTTC.

The rearrangement uses TRBV20-1 and TRBJ2-5; no clear D gene. Germline lookup yields CDR1 DFQATT and CDR2 SNEGSKA (reference sequence). The CDR3 contains 13 residues. V was shortened by 3 bases and J by 5 bases, with 13 bases between the two germline ends. CDR3: CSARYLIGETQYF. The CDR3 region has the DNA TGCAGTGCTAGGTACCTAATTGGTGAGACCCAGTACTTC.

This clonotype was recorded many times. The CDR3 region has the DNA TGTGCCAGCAGTCCCCTGACTAGCGGGGGACTTAACAATGAGCAGTTCTTC. Its translation is CASSPLTSGGLNNEQFF. The chain is built from TRBV12-3 or TRBV12-4 and TRBJ2-1, with TRBD2 matching over 12 bases. With 5 bases clipped from V and 5 bases from J, the junction kept 10 bases outside the gene matches. The CDR3 contains 17 residues.

This clonotype occurred many times. This chain links TRBV7-2 with TRBJ2-1; D is unclear. The V and J ends lost 3 bases and 5 bases respectively, with 8 bases between them. This CDR3 contains 13 residues. Germline V CDR1 and CDR2: SGHTA, FQGNSA. The CDR3 DNA follows: TGTGCCAGCAGCTTCGGCGCGGACAATGAGCAGTTCTTC. It translates to CASSFGADNEQFF.

The rearrangement links TRBV29-1 to TRBJ2-3, with D possibly TRBD2 on 6 matching bases. With 4 bases removed from V and 0 bases from J, the gap between germline ends came to 14 bases. The CDR3 sequence is 15 residues long. CDR1 SQVTM and CDR2 ANQGSEA come from the germline V gene. This CDR3 is CSVVDGTFSTDTQYF. CDR3 in DNA: TGCAGCGTTGTAGACGGGACTTTTAGCACAGATACGCAGTATTTT.

In its sample, this clonotype was seen a few times. V is TRBV7-2 and J is TRBJ1-6; TRBD1 aligns across 7 bases. The germline CDR1 and CDR2 sequences are SGHTA and FQGNSA. CDR3 length: 16 residues. Trimming took 5 bases from V and 3 from J; bases not matched to a gene: 7. CDR3 protein: CASSQNQGGYNSPLHF. The CDR3 region has the DNA TGTGCCAGCAGCCAGAACCAGGGGGGCTATAATTCACCCCTCCACTTT. The full variable domain, in which reference TRBV7-2 and TRBJ1-6 provide the parts outside the CDR3, is GAGVSQSPSNKVTEKGKDVELRCDPISGHTALYWYRQSLGQGLEFLIYFQGNSAPDKSGLPSDRFSAERTGGSVSTLTIQRTQQEDSAVYLCASSQNQGGYNSPLHFGNGTRLTVT.